This T cell receptor (beta chain) was profiled in a study of cytomegalovirus exposure and HLA in healthy donors. These donors, healthy bone marrow donors, were studied. PCR used 60 Vbeta primers and 13 Jbeta primers. The assay was immunoSEQ multiplex PCR, and TCRdb's table has in-frame clones only and misses some. The sample holds over 150,000 clones, around 75% seen once. CDR1 is LNHNV and CDR2 is YYDKDF in the germline V gene (reference sequence). The CDR3 has 14 residues. J was trimmed by 2 bases and V by 6 bases; bases with no gene match: 6. The clonotype was recovered from a woman in her thirties in good health and CMV-seropositive. The V and J genes are TRBV15 and TRBJ2-5; 7 bases are shared with TRBD1. Material for sequencing was PBMCs. CDR3 amino acids: CATSSGQDQETQYF. For the CDR3, the DNA is TGTGCCACCAGTTCCGGACAGGATCAAGAGACCCAGTACTTC.